This TCR beta chain was recorded in a study of T-cell memory formation after mild COVID-19 (dated by TCRdb to the early 2020s). The study in broad terms: TCR sequence clusters from the two donors were largely donor specific. Longitudinal TCRalpha and TCRbeta repertoire sequencing tracked T-cell clones expanding and contracting after mild COVID-19 in a couple of donors. Two young, previously healthy adult volunteers made up the cohort, one male and one female. What the authors observed across the whole study: Some responding clones were found in pre-infection memory, which suggests that pre-existing cross-reactive memory T cells took part in the SARS-CoV-2 response. SARS-CoV-2 specificity was not confirmed for the second-wave clones peaking on day 37. Clones contracting from day 15 to 85 had balanced CD4/CD8 phenotypes, while a second wave expanding from day 15 to 37 was biased towards CD4+. Contracting CD4+ clones turned up mainly in the CM and EM memory subsets, whereas EMRA was where CD8+ clones were enriched. Only two mild cases were covered in the study, and larger cohorts including severe cases with pre-infection samples were considered necessary.

CDR1 and CDR2, looked up from the germline V gene, are MNHNS and SASEGT. From its cysteine to its phenylalanine, the CDR3 spans 16 amino acids. The entry retains the CDR3 DNA only, 48 bases that are in frame from base 1. The germline V end is reduced by 5 bases and the J end by 8 bases; junction bases left unmatched: 13. The instrument given in TCRdb is Illumina NovaSeq 6000. TCRalpha and TCRbeta cDNA libraries were constructed by 5'RACE with constant-segment primers, with sample barcodes and unique molecular identifiers being introduced. RNA was extracted from every sample with Trizol reagent. Libraries were amplified in two PCR steps, with a second sample barcode and Illumina TruSeq adapters added in the second step. Sequencing of the libraries was done on an Illumina NovaSeq, producing 2 x 150 bp paired-end reads. The original pipeline was this. Reads were demultiplexed and collapsed into UMI-guided consensus sequences with migec v1.2.7. With mixcr v2.1.11, UMI consensuses were aligned to TRA and TRB V and J templates and assembled into clonotypes. Clonotypes were classified as expanded or contracted when called significant by both edgeR and NoisET, with noise models trained on biological replicates. For edgeR calls, the thresholds were a false discovery rate-adjusted p below 0.01 and a log2 fold-change of 1. As an exploratory analysis of dynamics, PCA with hierarchical clustering was applied to max-normalized trajectories of the 1000 most abundant clonotypes. Separately sequenced CD4+ and CD8+ repertoires were used to assign the CD4 or CD8 phenotype of responding clones. TCRdb trimmed public reads at Q25 via fastp, called clones via MiXCR and kept in-frame beta chains. Each entry merges the rows of one CDR3 protein and shows their most common DNA and genes. These V and J calls rely on TCRdb rather than the paper's analysis. The sample table records about 400,000 distinct CDR3 sequences; 20% to 30% of these occur just once. The top ten clonotypes cover roughly 13% of the sample.

PBMCs were isolated by Ficoll-Paque density gradient centrifugation. Comments on this clonotype: The target of this receptor is not known. No quality values exist for individual bases; no much larger clone is one base distant.

The chain uses TRBV6-1 and TRBJ1-4; the central 8 bases match TRBD1. Sequencing input: PBMCs or a T cell subset sorted from them (not recorded which). This clonotype was obtained from an adult woman who had mild COVID-19 (a few samples of this study predate the infection). The sample titles of this study are shuffled in the database, so cell type and time point are left out; the donor was told from shared clones. The CDR3 reads CASSLYPGTGNEKLFF. The DNA reads as follows: TGTGCCAGCAGTCTCTACCCCGGGACAGGCAACGAAAAACTGTTTTTT.